Each of the 30 T cell receptor beta chains below was sequenced from the same sample in a study of blood T cell repertoires in COVID-19. The method was immunoSEQ multiplex PCR; TCRdb's version includes in-frame clones alone and lacks a portion of them. The sample consists of roughly 60,000 clones, about 87% of them appearing once. What was sequenced was peripheral blood. Receptor source: a man in his sixties or seventies with acute or convalescent COVID-19.

The gene calls are TRBV15 and TRBJ1-2; 9 nucleotides match TRBD1. This CDR3 comprises 15 residues. V dropped 7 bases and J dropped 1; count of bases not matched to a gene: 7. Per germline, CDR1 LNHNV and CDR2 YYDKDF (reference sequence). In nucleotides, the CDR3 is TGTGCCACCATTCCACCGACAGGGGGTAACTATGGCTACACCTTC. Translating gives CATIPPTGGNYGYTF.

The genes are TRBV7-9 and TRBJ2-3, with unresolved D. Trimming removed 5 bases from V and 4 bases from J, with 7 bases in between. Germline V lookup: CDR1 SEHNR, CDR2 FQNEAQ (reference sequence). This CDR3 is built from 12 residues. CDR3 in amino acids: CASSPSADTQYF. CDR3 in DNA: TGTGCCAGCAGCCCTTCAGCAGATACGCAGTATTTT.

This chain connects TRBV7-2 to TRBJ2-7, with D maybe TRBD1 (6 bases). The CDR3 contains 15 residues. Germline V gene sequence: CDR1 SGHTA, CDR2 FQGNSA. The V end lost 0 bases, the J end lost 0 bases, and 9 bases lay between the germline ends. The CDR3 DNA reads as TGTGCCAGCAGCTTAGCCAGGGGCGGCTCCTACGAGCAGTACTTC. Amino acid sequence: CASSLARGGSYEQYF. Supplemented by reference TRBV7-2 and TRBJ2-7, the full variable domain reads GAGVSQSPSNKVTEKGKDVELRCDPISGHTALYWYRQSLGQGLEFLIYFQGNSAPDKSGLPSDRFSAERTGGSVSTLTIQRTQQEDSAVYLCASSLARGGSYEQYFGPGTRLTVT.

CDR3 in amino acids: CASNRDRGRTGELFF. CDR3 sequence (DNA): TGCGCCAGCAACCGGGACAGGGGGCGAACCGGGGAGCTGTTTTTT. This chain connects TRBV5-1 to TRBJ2-2, with 12 bases matching TRBD1. Trimming took 6 bases from V and 5 from J; bases not matched to a gene: 5. Germline-derived CDR1 and CDR2 are SGHRS and YFSETQ. This CDR3 is built from 15 residues.

The chain uses TRBV9 and TRBJ1-2; D may be TRBD1 (6 bases). V lost 2 bases and J lost 4, with 15 bases in between. CDR1 is SGDLS and CDR2 is YYNGEE in the germline V gene. The length of the CDR3 is 15 residues. In DNA form, the CDR3 reads TGTGCCAGCAGCGTCGGAGGAGGACAGCCCTATGGCTACACCTTC. Translated: CASSVGGGQPYGYTF.

The genes are TRBV9 and TRBJ2-7; 8 bases line up with TRBD1. The junction had 6 bases not matched to a gene; V was cut back by 10 bases and J by 3 bases. The germline gives CDR1 SGDLS, CDR2 YYNGEE. CDR3 length equals 12 residues. The CDR3 DNA reads as TGTGCCGGCCGGGACAGGTTCTACGAGCAGTACTTC. This codes for CAGRDRFYEQYF.

The chain combines TRBV29-1 with TRBJ2-1; 14 bases line up with TRBD2. The CDR3 loop spans 17 amino acids. The trim removed 5 bases at V and 4 bases at J, leaving 10 bases unmatched. From germline, CDR1 is SQVTM and CDR2 ANQGSEA. The DNA for the CDR3 is TGCAGCGTTACGACTAGCGGGAGGGCCCTACCTTACAATGAGCAGTTCTTC. Translated, it gives CSVTTSGRALPYNEQFF.

This clone was detected once. The J gene is TRBJ2-5, the V gene TRBV19; 8 nucleotides match TRBD1. This CDR3 has 14 amino acids. J gave up 7 bases and V 3 bases, and 7 bases lay outside the gene matches. Germline CDR1 and CDR2: LNHDA and SQIVND (reference sequence). Written as DNA, the CDR3 is TGTGCCAGTAGTATTGGGACAGGTTCGGGGACCCAGTACTTC. This codes for CASSIGTGSGTQYF.

For the CDR3, the DNA is TGTGCCAGCAGTTGGGGGCGCCAAGAGACCCAGTACTTC. Translation: CASSWGRQETQYF. The V gene is TRBV2, the J gene TRBJ2-5; TRBD1 might be the D (6 bases). Germline-derived CDR1 and CDR2 are SNHLY and FYNNEI. Trimming shortened V by 5 bases and J by 1 base, and 8 bases separated the two germline ends. This CDR3 contains 13 residues.

This clone appeared a few times. The chain links TRBV5-1 to TRBJ2-3, with 7 bases lining up with TRBD2. There are 15 residues in the CDR3. Germline-derived CDR1 and CDR2 are SGHRS and YFSETQ. J lost 0 bases, V lost 6 bases, and 7 bases had no gene match. The CDR3 is CASNSRTRSTDTQYF. The CDR3 DNA reads TGCGCCAGCAACTCGAGGACTAGGAGCACAGATACGCAGTATTTT.

This clone was seen a single time. The genes are TRBV3-1 (or the pseudogene TRBV3-2) and TRBJ2-2; TRBD1 is a possible D gene (6 bases). The germline V and J ends were trimmed by 6 bases and 0 bases, with 20 bases remaining between them. The CDR3 is 18 amino acids. Germline V gene lookup returns CDR1 LGHDT and CDR2 YNNKEL (reference sequence). In DNA form, the CDR3 reads TGTGCCAGCAGTCACCTCTGGCAGGGGTTAACGAACACCGGGGAGCTGTTTTTT. It codes for CASSHLWQGLTNTGELFF.

The rearrangement links TRBV24-1 to TRBJ2-3; 7 bases are a match to TRBD2. The CDR3 totals 16 residues. Looked up from germline, CDR1 is KGHDR and CDR2 is SFDVKD. Trimming at V came to 1 base and at J to 3 bases, leaving 6 bases not matched to a gene. The CDR3 nucleotides are TGTGCCACCAGTGATTTCGAAGCGGGGAGAACAGATACGCAGTATTTT. Translation gives CATSDFEAGRTDTQYF.

The chain combines TRBV29-1 with TRBJ1-1; D may be TRBD1 (6 bases). Germline V CDR1 and CDR2: SQVTM, ANQGSEA. V lost 7 bases and J lost 0, with 12 bases in between. The CDR3 is 13 residues long. CDR3 residues: CSALTGLNTEAFF. Written as DNA, the CDR3 is TGCAGCGCCCTGACAGGTTTGAACACTGAAGCTTTCTTT. The full variable domain, in which reference TRBV29-1 and TRBJ1-1 provide the parts outside the CDR3, is SAVISQKPSRDICQRGTSLTIQCQVDSQVTMMFWYRQQPGQSLTLIATANQGSEATYESGFVIDKFPISRPNLTFSTLTVSNMSPEDSSIYLCSALTGLNTEAFFGQGTRLTVV.

The chain has TRBV7-3 and TRBJ1-1; 8 bases are a match to TRBD1. This CDR3 is 16 amino acids long. The ends lost 5 bases at V and 0 bases at J; junction bases unmatched: 8. CDR1 is SGHTA, CDR2 FQGTGA, per germline. DNA for the CDR3: TGTGCCAGCAGCCCTTCAAACAGGGGGATGAACACTGAAGCTTTCTTT. Encoded protein: CASSPSNRGMNTEAFF.

This rearrangement joins TRBV24-1 to TRBJ2-3; TRBD1 is a possible D gene (6 bases). The CDR3 length is 15 residues. The V and J ends lost 4 bases and 2 bases respectively, with 12 bases between them. Germline lookup yields CDR1 KGHDR and CDR2 SFDVKD. The DNA for the CDR3 is TGTGCCACCAGTGACCGGGACACCAACACAGATACGCAGTATTTT. This codes for CATSDRDTNTDTQYF.

The chain links TRBV29-1 to TRBJ2-3, with TRBD2 identical over 7 bases. This CDR3 spans 15 amino acids. Germline CDR1 and CDR2: SQVTM and ANQGSEA. The junction had 12 bases not matched to a gene; V was cut back by 8 bases and J by 1 base. In nucleotides, the CDR3 is TGCAGCCAACCCGGCCTCAGCGGGGGCACAGATACGCAGTATTTT. Translated, it gives CSQPGLSGGTDTQYF.

The chain recombines TRBV3-1 (or the pseudogene TRBV3-2) with TRBJ2-7, with TRBD2 matching over 9 bases. Germline CDR1 reads LGHDT; CDR2 reads YNNKEL (reference sequence). The V gene end was trimmed by 2 bases and the J gene end by 7 bases; junction bases not matched to a gene: 3. CDR3 length: 13 amino acids. The chain's CDR3 is CASSQIGLAEQYF. CDR3 in DNA: TGTGCCAGCAGCCAAATTGGACTAGCGGAGCAGTACTTC.

This clone was observed a few times. The chain employs TRBV30 and TRBJ1-5, with TRBD1 matching over 10 bases. The CDR3 spans 15 residues. CDR1 and CDR2 (germline): GTSNPN, SVGIG (reference sequence). With 3 bases clipped from V and 6 bases from J, the junction kept 8 bases outside the gene matches. The CDR3 region is CAWRPGDRGFQPQHF. CDR3 DNA: TGTGCCTGGAGGCCCGGGGACAGGGGATTTCAGCCCCAGCATTTT.

The chain recombines TRBV5-1 with TRBJ1-1; no clear D gene. Germline V gene sequence: CDR1 SGHRS, CDR2 YFSETQ. The CDR3 runs 15 residues. Trimming shortened V by 0 bases and J by 0 bases, and 9 bases separated the two germline ends. CDR3 sequence: CASSLDGSMNTEAFF. CDR3 nucleotide sequence: TGCGCCAGCAGCTTGGATGGTAGCATGAACACTGAAGCTTTCTTT.

The chain recombines TRBV30 with TRBJ1-4, with TRBD1 identical over 7 bases. J gave up 7 bases and V 0 bases, and 2 bases lay outside the gene matches. The CDR3 length is 13 residues. CDR1 and CDR2 (germline): GTSNPN, SVGIG (reference sequence). The CDR3 DNA follows: TGTGCCTGGAGTGTACAGGGGAGTGAAAAACTGTTTTTT. As protein: CAWSVQGSEKLFF.

The chain uses TRBV5-5 and TRBJ2-3, with TRBD1 identical over 9 bases. The CDR3 has 16 residues. Germline lookup yields CDR1 SGHKS and CDR2 YYEKEE (reference sequence). After removal of 3 bases from V and 2 bases from J, the junction contained 7 bases not matched to a gene. DNA for the CDR3: TGTGCCAGCAGCTCGAAGGGGGACAGGGCCACAGATACGCAGTATTTT. Translated: CASSSKGDRATDTQYF.

The chain joins TRBV6-5 to TRBJ1-2; TRBD1 might be the D (5 bases). Trimming removed 4 bases from V and 2 bases from J, with 8 bases in between. Germline CDR1 MNHEY, CDR2 SVGAGI. There are 13 residues in the CDR3. The CDR3 DNA follows: TGTGCCAGCAGTTTACGGACAAACTATGGCTACACCTTC. As protein: CASSLRTNYGYTF.

V usage is TRBV20-1 and J usage is TRBJ1-1; D is unclear. CDR3 length: 12 amino acids. Trimming removed 3 bases at V and 2 bases at J, with 7 bases between. Looked up from germline, CDR1 is DFQATT and CDR2 is SNEGSKA (reference sequence). The CDR3 here is CSASRYNTEAFF. As DNA, the CDR3 is TGCAGTGCTAGTCGGTACAACACTGAAGCTTTCTTT.

This clone was detected only once. The genes are TRBV7-9 and TRBJ1-2; 10 bases map to TRBD1. The CDR3 is made up of 15 amino acids. Germline CDR1 SEHNR, CDR2 FQNEAQ (reference sequence). V shed 0 bases and J 4 bases; nucleotides not matched to a gene: 2. The CDR3 reads CASSLATGGGYGYTF. The CDR3 DNA is TGTGCCAGCAGCTTAGCGACAGGGGGCGGCTATGGCTACACCTTC.

The V and J genes are TRBV7-3 and TRBJ2-3; unclear D gene. CDR1 is SGHTA and CDR2 is FQGTGA in the germline V gene. V lost 5 bases, J lost 0 bases, and 15 bases lay in between. CDR3 length equals 16 residues. The CDR3 spells CASSLYRSRSTDTQYF. DNA of the CDR3: TGTGCCAGCAGCCTCTACCGGAGCAGAAGCACAGATACGCAGTATTTT.

The rearrangement joins TRBV3-1 (or the pseudogene TRBV3-2) to TRBJ1-2, with D possibly matching TRBD1 (5 bases). The CDR3 has 14 amino acids. The germline gives CDR1 LGHDT, CDR2 YNNKEL (reference sequence). V shed 4 bases and J shed 4 bases, with 13 bases lying between them. The DNA of the CDR3 is TGTGCCAGCAGCCCCCCGGGGGGGGGCTATGGCTACACCTTC. Translated, it gives CASSPPGGGYGYTF.

The rearrangement links TRBV6-5 to TRBJ1-2; 11 nucleotides align to TRBD1. The CDR3 has 14 residues. CDR1 and CDR2 (germline): MNHEY, SVGAGI. The V and J ends lost 8 bases and 4 bases, in that order; junction bases with no gene match: 6. DNA of the CDR3: TGTGCCAGCCAAGCCGGGACAGGGGGCTATGGCTACACCTTC. This translates into CASQAGTGGYGYTF.

V and J are TRBV7-9 and TRBJ1-1, with D possibly matching TRBD1 (5 bases). The length of the CDR3 is 13 residues. Germline V lookup: CDR1 SEHNR, CDR2 FQNEAQ (reference sequence). Trimming removed 5 bases from V and 5 bases from J, with 12 bases in between. CDR3: CASSLDSWTEAFF. The CDR3 region has the DNA TGTGCCAGCAGCCTAGACAGTTGGACTGAAGCTTTCTTT.

This chain joins TRBV7-2 and TRBJ2-4; the match to TRBD2 covers 8 bases. CDR3 length: 13 amino acids. Germline values: CDR1 SGHTA, CDR2 FQGNSA. With 3 bases clipped from V and 6 bases from J, the junction kept 1 base outside the gene matches. CDR3 residues: CASSFSGGNIQYF. CDR3 sequence (DNA): TGTGCCAGCAGCTTCAGCGGGGGAAACATTCAGTACTTC.

CDR3 coding DNA: TGTGCCAGCAGCCAAGAGGCCAGGGGGCAGGAGACCCAGTACTTC. Protein: CASSQEARGQETQYF. This chain joins TRBV4-2 and TRBJ2-5, with 8 bases identical to TRBD1. Trimming took 0 bases from V and 5 from J; bases not matched to a gene: 5. CDR3 length: 15 residues. Germline loops: CDR1 LGHNA, CDR2 YNFKEQ.